The entry that follows covers one TCR beta chain sequence. This record comes from a study of T cell responses to AZD1222 COVID-19 vaccine. TCRdb's copy holds only in-frame clones and misses some; the assay was immunoSEQ multiplex PCR. There are under 110,000 clones in the sample; roughly 84% occur only once, and about 17% lies in the top ten. Germline V lookup: CDR1 MNHEY, CDR2 SMNVEV (reference sequence). Trimming cost V 5 bases and J 0 bases, with 14 bases left between them. The CDR3 covers 15 residues. This chain uses TRBV27 with TRBJ2-7; no firm D call. Source: peripheral blood, taken on day 0 of AZD1222 vaccination. The sequence came from an adult in good health. The CDR3 here is CASSPPHGLSYEQYF. DNA for the CDR3: TGTGCCAGCAGTCCTCCACACGGGCTCTCCTACGAGCAGTACTTC.